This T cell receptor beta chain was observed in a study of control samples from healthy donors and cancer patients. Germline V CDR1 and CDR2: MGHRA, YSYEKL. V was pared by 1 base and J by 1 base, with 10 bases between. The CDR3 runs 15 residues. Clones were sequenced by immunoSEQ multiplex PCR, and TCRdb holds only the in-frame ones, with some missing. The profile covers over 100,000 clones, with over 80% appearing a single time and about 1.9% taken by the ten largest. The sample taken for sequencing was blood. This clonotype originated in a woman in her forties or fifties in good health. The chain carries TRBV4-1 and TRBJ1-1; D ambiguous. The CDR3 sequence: CASSQVLGPNTEAFF. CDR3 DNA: TGCGCCAGCAGCCAAGTATTAGGCCCGAACACTGAAGCTTTCTTT.